This T cell receptor beta chain came from a study of cytomegalovirus exposure and HLA in healthy donors. Notes on the study in general: An analysis was carried out later, and it reportedly showed fewer N-insertions in an Asian-associated ancestry cluster than the roughly 700-donor mean.

The CDR3 is 14 amino acids. Per the germline V gene, CDR1 is LNHDA and CDR2 is SQIVND (reference sequence). The J segment lost 3 bases and the V segment lost 7 bases, leaving 6 bases of the junction unmatched. Primers included in the PCR were 60 Vbeta and 13 Jbeta primers. The method was immunoSEQ multiplex PCR; TCRdb's version includes in-frame clones alone and lacks a portion of them. The table includes around 130,000 clones, about 81% detected once. As for this clone: Its target is not known. This specimen includes other DNA sequences encoding the same CDR3.

Sequenced: PBMCs. The chain uses TRBV19 and TRBJ2-7; 10 bases are shared with TRBD1. This sequence originates from a woman in her thirties or forties in good health and CMV-seropositive. DNA of the CDR3: TGTGCCAGTACCCCGACAGGGGGCATCTACGAGCAGTACTTC. Amino acids: CASTPTGGIYEQYF.